This T cell receptor beta chain was captured in a study of blood T cells in healthy people across ages. Looking at the study overall: Capture by template switching was about one barcoded beta molecule per two T cells. General study results and limits: Estimated diversity across one million T cells was deemed an underestimate. Diversity of TCR beta per million T cells declined in a roughly linear way with age.

Caucasian, healthy and from Russia, the donors were aged between 6 and 90. Primed by a sample-barcoded 5' primer and a J-beta primer mix, a second PCR proceeded for roughly 7 to 12 cycles. TCRdb called the 5' RACE reads again in MiXCR, with one record for every CDR3 protein. Counted here are about 1.6 million distinct CDR3 sequences, about 35% occurring once; the ten biggest clones make up approximately 10%. Notes on this clonotype: Its specificity is not known.

CDR3 length equals 12 residues. Trimming left V 3 bases short and J 5 bases short, with 7 bases between. Germline lookup yields CDR1 ENHRY and CDR2 SYGVKD. The TCR comes from a woman in her 30s in good health. Input material: blood. This sequence joins TRBV10-3 and TRBJ2-5, with D perhaps matching TRBD1 or TRBD2 (5 bases each). In nucleotides, the CDR3 is TGTGCCATCAGTGAAGGGACGGAGACCCAGTACTTC. This translates into CAISEGTETQYF.